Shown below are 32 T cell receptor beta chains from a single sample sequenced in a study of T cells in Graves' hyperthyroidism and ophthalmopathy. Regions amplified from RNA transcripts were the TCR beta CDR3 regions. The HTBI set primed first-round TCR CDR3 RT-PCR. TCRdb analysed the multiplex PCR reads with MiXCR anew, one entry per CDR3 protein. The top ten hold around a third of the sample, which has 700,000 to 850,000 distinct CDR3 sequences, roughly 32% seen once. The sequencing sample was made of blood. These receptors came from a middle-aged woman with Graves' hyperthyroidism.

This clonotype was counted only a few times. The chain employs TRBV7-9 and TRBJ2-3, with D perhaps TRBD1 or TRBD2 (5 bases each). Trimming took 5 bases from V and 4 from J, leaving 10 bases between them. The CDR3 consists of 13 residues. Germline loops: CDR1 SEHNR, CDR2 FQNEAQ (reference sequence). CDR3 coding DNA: TGTGCCAGCAGCCCCGGGACGGCAGATACGCAGTATTTT. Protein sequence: CASSPGTADTQYF.

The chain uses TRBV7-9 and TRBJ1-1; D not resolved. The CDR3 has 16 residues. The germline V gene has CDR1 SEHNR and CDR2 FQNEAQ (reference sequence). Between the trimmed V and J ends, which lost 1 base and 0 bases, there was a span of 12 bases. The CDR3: CASSLGPAHMNTEAFF. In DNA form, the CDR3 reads TGTGCCAGCAGCTTAGGGCCAGCTCACATGAACACTGAAGCTTTCTTT.

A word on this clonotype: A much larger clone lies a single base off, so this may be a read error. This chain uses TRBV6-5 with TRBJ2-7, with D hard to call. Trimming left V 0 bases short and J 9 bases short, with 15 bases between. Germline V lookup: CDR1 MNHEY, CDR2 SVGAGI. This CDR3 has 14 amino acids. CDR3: CASSYSRFFHGQYF. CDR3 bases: TGTGCCAGCAGTTACTCGCGATTTTTCCACGGGCAGTACTTC.

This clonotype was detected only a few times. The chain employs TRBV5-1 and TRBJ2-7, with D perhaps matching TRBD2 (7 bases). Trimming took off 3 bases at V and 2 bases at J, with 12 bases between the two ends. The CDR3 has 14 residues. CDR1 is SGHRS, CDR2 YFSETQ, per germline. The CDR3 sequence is CASSSKGGAYEQYF. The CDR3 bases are TGCGCCAGCAGCTCAAAGGGGGGGGCCTACGAGCAGTACTTC.

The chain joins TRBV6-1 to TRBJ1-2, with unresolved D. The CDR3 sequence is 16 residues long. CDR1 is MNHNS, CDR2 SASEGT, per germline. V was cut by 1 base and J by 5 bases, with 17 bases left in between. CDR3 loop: CASSEGRLGQSYGYTF. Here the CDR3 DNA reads TGTGCCAGCAGTGAAGGGCGTCTGGGCCAGTCGTATGGCTACACCTTC.

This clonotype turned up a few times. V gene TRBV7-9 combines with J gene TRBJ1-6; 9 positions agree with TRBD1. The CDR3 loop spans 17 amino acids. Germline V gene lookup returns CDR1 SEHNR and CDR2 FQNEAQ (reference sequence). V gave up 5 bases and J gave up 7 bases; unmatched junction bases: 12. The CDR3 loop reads CASSLGTGSSPNSPLHF. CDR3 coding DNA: TGTGCCAGCAGCCTCGGGACAGGGAGTTCCCCAAATTCACCCCTCCACTTT. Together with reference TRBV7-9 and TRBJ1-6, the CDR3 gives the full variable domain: DTGVSQNPRHKITKRGQNVTFRCDPISEHNRLYWYRQTLGQGPEFLTYFQNEAQLEKSRLLSDRFSAERPKGSFSTLEIQRTEQGDSAMYLCASSLGTGSSPNSPLHFGNGTRLTVT.

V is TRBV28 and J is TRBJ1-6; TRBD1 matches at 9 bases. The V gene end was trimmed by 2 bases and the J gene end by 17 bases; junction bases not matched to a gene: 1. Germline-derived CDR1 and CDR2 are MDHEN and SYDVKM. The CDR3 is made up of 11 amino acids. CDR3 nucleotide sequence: TGTGCCAGCAGTTTAGGGACAGGGTTCCACTTT. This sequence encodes CASSLGTGFHF.

The CDR3 coding sequence is TGTGCCAGCTCACGATCGGAGGAGGAGACCCAGTACTTC. It codes for CASSRSEEETQYF. V and J are TRBV18 and TRBJ2-5, with D perhaps TRBD2 (5 bases). This CDR3 has 13 amino acids. Deletions cut 4 bases from V and 5 bases from J, with 11 bases between. Germline V gene lookup returns CDR1 KGHSH and CDR2 LQKENI.

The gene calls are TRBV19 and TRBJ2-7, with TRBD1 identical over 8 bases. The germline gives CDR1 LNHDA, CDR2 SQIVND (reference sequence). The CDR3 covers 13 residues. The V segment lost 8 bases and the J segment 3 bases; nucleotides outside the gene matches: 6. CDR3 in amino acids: CASQGQDSYEQYF. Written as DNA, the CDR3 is TGTGCCAGTCAGGGACAGGATAGCTACGAGCAGTACTTC.

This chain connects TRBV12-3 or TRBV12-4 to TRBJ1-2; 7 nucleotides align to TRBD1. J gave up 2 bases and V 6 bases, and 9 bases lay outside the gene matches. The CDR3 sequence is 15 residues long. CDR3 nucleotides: TGTGCCAGCAGCCGACTGGACAGGACGAACTATGGCTACACCTTC. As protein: CASSRLDRTNYGYTF.

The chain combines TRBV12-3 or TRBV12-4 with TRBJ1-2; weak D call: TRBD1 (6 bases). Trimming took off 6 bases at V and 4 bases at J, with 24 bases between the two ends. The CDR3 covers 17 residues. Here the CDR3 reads CASSLLLDRRSSYGYTF. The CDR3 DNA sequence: TGTGCCAGCAGCCTGCTTTTGGACAGACGGTCAAGCTATGGCTACACCTTC.

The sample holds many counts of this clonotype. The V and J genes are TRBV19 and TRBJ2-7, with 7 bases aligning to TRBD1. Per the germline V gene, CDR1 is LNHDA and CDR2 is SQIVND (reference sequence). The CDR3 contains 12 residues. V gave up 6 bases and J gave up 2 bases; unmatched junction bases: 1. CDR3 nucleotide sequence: TGTGCCAGTAGCGGACAGGCCTACGAGCAGTACTTC. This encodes CASSGQAYEQYF.

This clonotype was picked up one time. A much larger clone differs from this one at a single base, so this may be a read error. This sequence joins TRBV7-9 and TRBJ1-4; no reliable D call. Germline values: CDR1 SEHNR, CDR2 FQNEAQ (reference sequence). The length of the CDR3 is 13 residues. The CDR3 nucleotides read TGTACCAGCAGCGCGCGGAACCTGGAAAAACTGTTTTTT. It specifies CTSSARNLEKLFF.

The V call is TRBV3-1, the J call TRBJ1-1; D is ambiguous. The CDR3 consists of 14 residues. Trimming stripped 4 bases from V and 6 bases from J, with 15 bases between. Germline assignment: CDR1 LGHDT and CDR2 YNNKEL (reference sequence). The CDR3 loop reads CASSRGQGSPEAFF. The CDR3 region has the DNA TGTGCCAGCAGCCGAGGGCAAGGGTCCCCTGAAGCTTTCTTT.

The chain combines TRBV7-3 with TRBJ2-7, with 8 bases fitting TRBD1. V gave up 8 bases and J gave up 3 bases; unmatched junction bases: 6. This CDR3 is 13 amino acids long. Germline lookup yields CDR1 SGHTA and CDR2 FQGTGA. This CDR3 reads CASGTGQGYEQYF. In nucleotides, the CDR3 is TGTGCCAGCGGAACAGGACAGGGCTACGAGCAGTACTTC.

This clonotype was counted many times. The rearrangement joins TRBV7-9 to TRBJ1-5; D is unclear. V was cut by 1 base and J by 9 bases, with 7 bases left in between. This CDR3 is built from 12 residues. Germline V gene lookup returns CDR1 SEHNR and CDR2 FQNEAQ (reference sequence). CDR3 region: CASSLDQVPQHF. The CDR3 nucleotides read TGTGCCAGCAGCTTAGATCAGGTGCCCCAGCATTTT.

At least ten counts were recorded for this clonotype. CDR3 region: CASSPPGTAYYGYTF. CDR3 DNA sequence: TGTGCCAGTAGTCCACCCGGGACAGCTTACTATGGCTACACCTTC. The rearrangement joins TRBV19 to TRBJ1-2; 7 nucleotides agree with TRBD1. Germline CDR1 is LNHDA and CDR2 is SQIVND (reference sequence). The CDR3 length is 15 residues. The ends lost 5 bases at V and 3 bases at J; junction bases unmatched: 9. The entire variable domain, with the rest obtained from reference TRBV19 and TRBJ1-2, is as follows: DGGITQSPKYLFRKEGQNVTLSCEQNLNHDAMYWYRQDPGQGLRLIYYSQIVNDFQKGDIAEGYSVSREKKESFPLTVTSAQKNPTAFYLCASSPPGTAYYGYTFGSGTRLTVV.

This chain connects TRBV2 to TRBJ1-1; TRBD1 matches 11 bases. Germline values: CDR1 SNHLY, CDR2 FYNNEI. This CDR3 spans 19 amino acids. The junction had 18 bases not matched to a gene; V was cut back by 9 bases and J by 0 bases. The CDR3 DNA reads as TGTGCCAGTCAAATCGGTTGGGTAGGGACAGGGGGTCTGAACACTGAAGCTTTCTTT. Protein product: CASQIGWVGTGGLNTEAFF.

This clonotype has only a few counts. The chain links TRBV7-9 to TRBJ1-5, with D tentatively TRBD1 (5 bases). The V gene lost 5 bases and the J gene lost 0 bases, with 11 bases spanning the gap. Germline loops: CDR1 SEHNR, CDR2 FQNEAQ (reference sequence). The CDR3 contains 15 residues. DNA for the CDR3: TGTGCCAGCAGCCCAGGGTTCAATAGCAATCAGCCCCAGCATTTT. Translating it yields CASSPGFNSNQPQHF.

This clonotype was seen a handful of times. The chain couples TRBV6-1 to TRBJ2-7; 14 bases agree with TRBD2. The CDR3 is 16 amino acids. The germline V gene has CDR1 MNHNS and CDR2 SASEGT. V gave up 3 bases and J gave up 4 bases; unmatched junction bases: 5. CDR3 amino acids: CASSDGTSGSGYEQYF. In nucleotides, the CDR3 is TGTGCCAGCAGTGATGGGACTAGCGGGAGTGGGTACGAGCAGTACTTC.

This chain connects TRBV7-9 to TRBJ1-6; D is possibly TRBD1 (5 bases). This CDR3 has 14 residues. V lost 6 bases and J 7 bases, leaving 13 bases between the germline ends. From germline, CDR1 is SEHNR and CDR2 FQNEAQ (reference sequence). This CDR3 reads CASRDPGPNSPLHF. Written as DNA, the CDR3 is TGTGCCAGCAGAGATCCAGGGCCGAATTCACCCCTCCACTTT.

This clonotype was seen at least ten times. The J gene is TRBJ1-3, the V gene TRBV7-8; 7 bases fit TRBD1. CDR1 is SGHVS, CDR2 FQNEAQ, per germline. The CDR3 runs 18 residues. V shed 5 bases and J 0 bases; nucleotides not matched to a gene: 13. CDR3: CASSLYRGLPLSGNTIYF. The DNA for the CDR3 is TGTGCCAGCAGCCTGTACAGGGGTCTTCCCCTCTCTGGAAACACCATATATTTT. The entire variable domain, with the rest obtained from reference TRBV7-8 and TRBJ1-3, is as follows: GAGVSQSPRYKVAKRGQDVALRCDPISGHVSLFWYQQALGQGPEFLTYFQNEAQLDKSGLPSDRFFAERPEGSVSTLKIQRTQQEDSAVYLCASSLYRGLPLSGNTIYFGEGSWLTVV.

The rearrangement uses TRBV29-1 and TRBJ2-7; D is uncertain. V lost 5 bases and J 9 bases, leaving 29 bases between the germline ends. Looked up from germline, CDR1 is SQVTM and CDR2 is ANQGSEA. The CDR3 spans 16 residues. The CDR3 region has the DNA TGCAGCGTTATGAGGACCACTGCCCGGCTAGTGAACGGGCAGTACTTC. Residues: CSVMRTTARLVNGQYF.

This CDR3 is CSADMGPNTEAFF. DNA of the CDR3: TGCAGTGCTGACATGGGGCCTAACACTGAAGCTTTCTTT. The chain is built from TRBV20-1 and TRBJ1-1, with D possibly matching TRBD1 (5 bases). Deletions cut 5 bases from V and 2 bases from J, with 12 bases between. The CDR3 spans 13 residues. The V gene's germline CDR1 is DFQATT and CDR2 SNEGSKA (reference sequence).

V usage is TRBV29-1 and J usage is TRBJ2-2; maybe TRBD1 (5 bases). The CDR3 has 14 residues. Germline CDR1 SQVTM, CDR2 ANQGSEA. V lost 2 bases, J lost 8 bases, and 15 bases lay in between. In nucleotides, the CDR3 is TGCAGCGTTGAATACGGACATGGACCTGGGGAGCTGTTTTTT. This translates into CSVEYGHGPGELFF.

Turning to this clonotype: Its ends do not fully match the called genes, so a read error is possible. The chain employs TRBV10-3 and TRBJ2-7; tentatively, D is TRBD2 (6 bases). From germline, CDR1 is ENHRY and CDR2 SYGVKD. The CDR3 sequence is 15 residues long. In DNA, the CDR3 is TGTGCCAGCAGTACAGACGCGGGGAGCTCCTACGAGCAGTACTTC. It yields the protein CASSTDAGSSYEQYF.

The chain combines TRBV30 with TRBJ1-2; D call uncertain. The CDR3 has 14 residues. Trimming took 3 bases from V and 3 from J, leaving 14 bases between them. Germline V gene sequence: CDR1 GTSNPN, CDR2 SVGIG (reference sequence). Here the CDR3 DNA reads TGTGCCTGGAGAACTCGGGCGAAGGACTATGGCTACACCTTC. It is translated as CAWRTRAKDYGYTF.

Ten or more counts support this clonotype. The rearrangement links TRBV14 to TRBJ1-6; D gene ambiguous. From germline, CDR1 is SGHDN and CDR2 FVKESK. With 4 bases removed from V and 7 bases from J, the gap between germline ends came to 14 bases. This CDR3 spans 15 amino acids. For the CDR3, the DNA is TGTGCCAGCAGCCTCGAGACGGGGTTGAATTCACCCCTCCACTTT. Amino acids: CASSLETGLNSPLHF.

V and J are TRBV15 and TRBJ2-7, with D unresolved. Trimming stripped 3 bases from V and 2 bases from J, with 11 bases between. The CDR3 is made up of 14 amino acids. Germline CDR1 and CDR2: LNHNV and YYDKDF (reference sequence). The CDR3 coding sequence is TGTGCCACCAGCAGTACCTTGTCACCCTACGAGCAGTACTTC. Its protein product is CATSSTLSPYEQYF.

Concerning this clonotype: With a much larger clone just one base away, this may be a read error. CDR3 sequence reads: CASSLRRGGSTTYEQYF. Written as DNA, the CDR3 is TGTGCCAGCAGCTTACGGCGTGGAGGGAGCACAACCTACGAGCAGTACTTC. This sequence joins TRBV7-9 and TRBJ2-7; TRBD2 is a possible D gene (6 bases). Germline CDR1 and CDR2: SEHNR and FQNEAQ (reference sequence). Trimming stripped 2 bases from V and 2 bases from J, with 19 bases between. The CDR3 runs to 17 residues.

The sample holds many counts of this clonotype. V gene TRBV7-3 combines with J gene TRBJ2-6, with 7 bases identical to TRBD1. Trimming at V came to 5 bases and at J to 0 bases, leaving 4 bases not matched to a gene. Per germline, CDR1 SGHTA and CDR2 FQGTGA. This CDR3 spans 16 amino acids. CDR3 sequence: CASSHSGGSGANVLTF. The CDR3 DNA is TGTGCCAGCAGCCACTCAGGGGGCTCTGGGGCCAACGTCCTGACTTTC. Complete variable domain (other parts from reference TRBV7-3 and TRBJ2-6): GAGVSQTPSNKVTEKGKYVELRCDPISGHTALYWYRQSLGQGPEFLIYFQGTGAADDSGLPNDRFFAVRPEGSVSTLKIQRTERGDSAVYLCASSHSGGSGANVLTFGAGSRLTVL.

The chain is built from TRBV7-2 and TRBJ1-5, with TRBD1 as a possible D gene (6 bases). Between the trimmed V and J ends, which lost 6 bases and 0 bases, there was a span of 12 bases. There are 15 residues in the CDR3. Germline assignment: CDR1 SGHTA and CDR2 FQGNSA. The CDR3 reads CASRNYRDSNQPQHF. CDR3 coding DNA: TGTGCCAGCAGGAACTACAGGGATAGCAATCAGCCCCAGCATTTT.